This T cell receptor beta chain was sequenced in a study of T cell responses to AZD1222 COVID-19 vaccine. The study, taken as a whole, reports: Donors were mostly white British, more females; clonal diversity possibly underestimated. Seropositive at baseline were only six AZD1222 recipients.

This CDR3 contains 15 residues. Clones were read by immunoSEQ multiplex PCR, and TCRdb kept only the in-frame ones, dropping some. The sample records roughly 180,000 clones, 90% being singletons. Comments on this clone: Its target is unknown.

The sample consisted of peripheral blood, taken on day 0 of AZD1222 vaccination. The chain uses TRBV21-1 and TRBJ1-6. TRBV21-1 is annotated as a pseudogene. The receptor was isolated from an adult in good health. As DNA, the CDR3 is TGTGCCAGCAGCGCCCTCGGAATCTATAATTCACCCCTCCACTTT. It yields the protein CASSALGIYNSPLHF.